The T cell receptor beta chain under discussion was sequenced for a study of human T cells and chemical hapten exposure. The length of the CDR3 is 15 residues. Germline trimming cut 6 bases from V and 2 bases from J; bases unmatched to any gene: 2. Germline values: CDR1 SNHLY, CDR2 FYNNEI. Unique molecular identifiers were attached to individual cDNA molecules during library preparation. TCRdb itself ran the RACE reads through MiXCR, one entry per CDR3 protein. The sample has roughly 50,000 distinct CDR3 sequences, more than 9.5% seen once. The sample's time point: patch test 1, 2 weeks after DPC sensitization. Regarding treatment: therapeutic diphenylcyclopropenone sensitization with weekly scalp DPC. Whole blood, unfractionated, served as the material for total RNA extraction. This clonotype was recorded many times.

V usage is TRBV2 and J usage is TRBJ2-5; 14 nucleotides line up with TRBD2. This TCR was recovered from a middle-aged woman with alopecia areata. Some clones in this sample may be carry-over from other donors' samples. Material: whole blood, obtained in connection with sensitization to the hapten diphenylcyclopropenone (DPC). The CDR3 loop reads CASSRTSGGQETQYF. As DNA, the CDR3 is TGTGCCAGCAGCCGGACTAGCGGGGGGCAAGAGACCCAGTACTTC.